A single T cell receptor beta chain is shown here with its context. No antigen is known for it. CDR1 MDHEN and CDR2 SYDVKM come from the germline V gene. The CDR3 is 14 residues long. V shed 7 bases and J shed 2 bases, with 13 bases lying between them. Methotrexate plus calcineurin inhibitor accompanied controls' myeloablative marrow transplants; sampling was 1 year later. This specimen belongs to a study of T cells after posttransplantation cyclophosphamide. The protocol was immunoSEQ multiplex PCR, while the TCRdb copy is restricted to in-frame clones and leaves out a portion. Of tens of thousands of clones listed, 89% were seen once; the top ten hold less than 9.5%. Study outcomes and limitations: After PTCy, TRB diversity resembled that of CNI/methotrexate controls. TRB overlap between skin or GI tissue T cells and blood was limited. Later post-transplant blood repertoires were often dominated by donor CD8+ memory clones.

The sequences come from PBMCs, collected after an allogeneic stem cell transplant with a calcineurin inhibitor and methotrexate. The receptor was isolated from a female patient aged 50-60 years who received an allogeneic stem cell transplant from an unrelated donor, was CMV-positive, and had chronic GVHD only. The T cells may partly be graft donor cells. The gene calls are TRBV28 and TRBJ2-3; the D gene is possibly TRBD2 (6 bases). CDR3 loop: CASNRGVYTDTQYF. In nucleotides, the CDR3 is TGTGCCAGCAATCGCGGGGTTTACACAGATACGCAGTATTTT.